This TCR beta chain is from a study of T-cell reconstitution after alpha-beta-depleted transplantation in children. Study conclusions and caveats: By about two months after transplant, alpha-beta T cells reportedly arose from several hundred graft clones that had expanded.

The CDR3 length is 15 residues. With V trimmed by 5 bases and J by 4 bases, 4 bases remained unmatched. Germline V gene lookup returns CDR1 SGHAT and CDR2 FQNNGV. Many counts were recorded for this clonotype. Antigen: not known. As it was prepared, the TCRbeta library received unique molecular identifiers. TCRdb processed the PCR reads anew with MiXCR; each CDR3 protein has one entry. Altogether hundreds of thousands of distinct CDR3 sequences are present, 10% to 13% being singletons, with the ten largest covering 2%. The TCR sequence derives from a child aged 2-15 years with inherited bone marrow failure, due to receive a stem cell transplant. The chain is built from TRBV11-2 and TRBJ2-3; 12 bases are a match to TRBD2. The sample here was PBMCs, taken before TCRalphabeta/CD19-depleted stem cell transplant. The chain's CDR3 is CASSPSGRAPDTQYF. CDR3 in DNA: TGTGCCAGCAGCCCTAGCGGGAGGGCACCAGATACGCAGTATTTT. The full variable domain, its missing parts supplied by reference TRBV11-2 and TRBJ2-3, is EAGVAQSPRYKIIEKRQSVAFWCNPISGHATLYWYQQILGQGPKLLIQFQNNGVVDDSQLPKDRFSAERLKGVDSTLKIQPAKLEDSAVYLCASSPSGRAPDTQYFGPGTRLTVL.